Below, one T cell receptor (beta chain) is given with its context. Its antigen is still unknown. Trimming took 3 bases from V and 2 from J, leaving 11 bases between them. The CDR3 is 14 amino acids. Germline CDR1 GTSNPN, CDR2 SVGIG (reference sequence). Repertoires were generated with immunoSEQ multiplex PCR, while TCRdb's copy carries only in-frame clones and drops some. The data hold 75,000 to 95,000 clones, with about 91% observed a single time. This sample is part of a study of T cells in localized non-small cell lung cancer. Study-wide findings and caveats: Uninvolved adjacent lung showed higher T cell clonality than tumor. There were a median around 53 of the top 100 tumor clones appearing in adjacent lung.

This material consisted of peripheral blood, taken before any cancer treatment. The chain has TRBV30 and TRBJ1-3; possible D gene TRBD1, 6 bases. This receptor was taken from a man aged 35-75 years with stage I squamous cell lung carcinoma. This chain's CDR3 is CAWRLQGTGNTIYF. In DNA form, the CDR3 reads TGTGCCTGGAGACTACAGGGCACTGGAAACACCATATATTTT.